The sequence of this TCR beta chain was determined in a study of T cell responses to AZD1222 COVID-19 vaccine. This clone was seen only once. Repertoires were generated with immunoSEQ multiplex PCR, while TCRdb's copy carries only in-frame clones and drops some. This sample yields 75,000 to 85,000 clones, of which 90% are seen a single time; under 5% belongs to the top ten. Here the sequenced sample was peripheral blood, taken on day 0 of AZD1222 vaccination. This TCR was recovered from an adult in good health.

DNA for the CDR3: TGTGCCATCAATTCCGCGGGGAACACTGAAGCTTTCTTT. It translates to CAINSAGNTEAFF. The chain combines TRBV10-3 with TRBJ1-1; D unclear. This CDR3 spans 13 amino acids. The ends were cut back, 7 bases at V and 1 base at J, with 10 bases in the middle. Germline CDR1 and CDR2: ENHRY and SYGVKD.